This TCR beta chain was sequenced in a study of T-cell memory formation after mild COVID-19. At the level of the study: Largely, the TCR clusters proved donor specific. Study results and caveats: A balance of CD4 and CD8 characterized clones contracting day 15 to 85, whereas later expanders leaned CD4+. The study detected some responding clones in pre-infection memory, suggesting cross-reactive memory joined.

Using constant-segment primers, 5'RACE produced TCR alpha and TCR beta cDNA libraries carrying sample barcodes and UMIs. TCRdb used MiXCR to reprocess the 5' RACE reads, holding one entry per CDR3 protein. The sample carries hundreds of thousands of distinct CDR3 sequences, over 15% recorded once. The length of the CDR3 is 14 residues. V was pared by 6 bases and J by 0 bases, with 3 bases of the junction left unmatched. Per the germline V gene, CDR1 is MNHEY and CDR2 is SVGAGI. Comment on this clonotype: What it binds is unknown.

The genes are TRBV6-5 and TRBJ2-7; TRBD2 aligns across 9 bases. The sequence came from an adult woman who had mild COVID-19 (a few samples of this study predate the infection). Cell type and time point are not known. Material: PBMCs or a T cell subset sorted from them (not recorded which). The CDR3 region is CASRKAGGSYEQYF. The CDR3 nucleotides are TGTGCCAGCAGAAAAGCGGGGGGCTCCTACGAGCAGTACTTC.